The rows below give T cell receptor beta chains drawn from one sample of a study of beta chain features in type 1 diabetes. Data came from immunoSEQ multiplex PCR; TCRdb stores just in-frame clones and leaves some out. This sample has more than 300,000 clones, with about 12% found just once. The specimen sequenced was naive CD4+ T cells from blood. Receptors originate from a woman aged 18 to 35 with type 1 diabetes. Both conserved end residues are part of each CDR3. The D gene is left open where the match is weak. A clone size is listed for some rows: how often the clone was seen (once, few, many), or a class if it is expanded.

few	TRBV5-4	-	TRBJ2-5	TGTGCCAGCACTAGGGGGGGCCGACAAGAGACCCAGTACTTC	CASTRGGRQETQYF
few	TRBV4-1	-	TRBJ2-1	TGCGCCAGCAGCCAAGATGTTGGGTCCTCCCGGGGGAATGAGCAGTTCTTC	CASSQDVGSSRGNEQFF
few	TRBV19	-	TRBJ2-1	TGTGCCAGCAGAGACAGTTTATCCTACAATGAGCAGTTCTTC	CASRDSLSYNEQFF
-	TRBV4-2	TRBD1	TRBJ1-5	TGTGCCAGCAGCCAAGATAGGGCAGGGGGCGGTCAGCCCCAGCATTTT	CASSQDRAGGGQPQHF
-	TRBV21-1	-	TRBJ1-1	TGTGCCAGCTCGCTGGAGGCGGAGTTTGAAGCTTTCTTT	CASSLEAEFEAFF
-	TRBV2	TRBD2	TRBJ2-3	TGTGCCAGCAGTGTAGTAGCGGGAGGTCACACAGATACGCAGTATTTT	CASSVVAGGHTDTQYF
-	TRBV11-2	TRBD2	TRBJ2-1	TGTGCCAGCAGCAGCCAGATTCTAGCGGGTGGATACAATGAGCAGTTCTTC	CASSSQILAGGYNEQFF
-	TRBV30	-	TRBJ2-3	TGTGCCTGGAGTGTACTCAGGGCGGATCCGCAGTATTTT	CAWSVLRADPQYF
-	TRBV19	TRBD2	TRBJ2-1	TGTGCCAGTAGTCCGGGACTAGCGGCCTACAATGAGCAGTTCTTC	CASSPGLAAYNEQFF
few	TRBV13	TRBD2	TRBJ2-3	TGTGCCAGCAGCAGAGCCTTAGCGGGAGCTGCAGATACGCAGTATTTT	CASSRALAGAADTQYF